This TCR beta chain came from a study of CD8+ T cells in alopecia areata. Study information: Those patients who were treated received oral tofacitinib, which was given at 5 to 10 mg twice daily for moderate-to-severe alopecia areata.

RNA was isolated and reverse transcribed to cDNA, the sequencing template. TCRdb's copy holds only in-frame clones and misses some; the assay was immunoSEQ multiplex PCR. The sample yields about 210,000 clones, roughly two fifths seen once. Study-wide findings and caveats: Patients showed less clear TCR sequence sharing than mice, possibly partly because of HLA diversity. Across lesional scalp, and particularly alopecia totalis/universalis, clonality surpassed that of normal scalp.

The treatment is: oral pan-JAK inhibitor, 5-10 mg twice daily. In alopecia areata patients, both lesional scalp punch biopsies and peripheral blood were collected. J was trimmed by 7 bases and V by 5 bases; bases with no gene match: 5. The germline gives CDR1 MNHNY, CDR2 SVGAGI (reference sequence). The CDR3 is made up of 14 amino acids. Note on this clone: What it binds is unknown.

This specimen was CD4+ T cells sorted from blood, taken around week 34, from a patient treated with tofacitinib. This sequence was found in a human donor with alopecia areata. The chain carries TRBV6-6 and TRBJ1-5, with TRBD1 matching 10 bases. The chain's CDR3 is CASSAGDRGQPQHF. CDR3 coding DNA: TGTGCCAGCAGTGCGGGGGACAGGGGCCAGCCCCAGCATTTT.